This paragraph covers one T cell receptor (beta chain) sequence. The data belong to a study of control samples from healthy donors and cancer patients. The method was immunoSEQ multiplex PCR; TCRdb's version includes in-frame clones alone and lacks a portion of them. Here the sample spans some 100,000 clones, about 89% being singletons. V lost 1 base and J 12 bases, leaving 22 bases between the germline ends. This CDR3 spans 16 amino acids. Germline-derived CDR1 and CDR2 are MGHDK and SYGVNS. This TCR derives from a man aged 25-45 years in good health. Sequenced sample: blood. The chain recombines TRBV25-1 with TRBJ2-1; D gene ambiguous. This CDR3 is CASSESQGRAASGQFF. CDR3 in DNA: TGTGCCAGCAGTGAATCCCAAGGAAGGGCGGCCTCGGGGCAGTTCTTC.